This T cell receptor beta chain was sequenced in a study of T cell repertoires in ileal Crohn's disease. Per the germline V gene, CDR1 is SGHTS and CDR2 is YDEGEE. CDR3 size: 17 residues. The trim removed 3 bases at V and 0 bases at J, leaving 8 bases unmatched. General observations from the study: Active smokers at surgery had more clonal expansions than non-smokers.

The table came from immunoSEQ multiplex PCR; TCRdb's copy has only in-frame clones and leaves some out. The sample includes over 5,500 clones, more than 75% seen only once; the top ten take 16%. To note about this clone: Its specificity is unknown.

The source of this sequence is an adult with Crohn's disease. The rearrangement links TRBV5-8 to TRBJ2-3, with TRBD1 matching over 9 bases. The sample comprised ileal tissue. For the CDR3, the DNA is TGTGCCAGCAGCTCCTTTCGAGACAGGGGGAGCACAGATACGCAGTATTTT. Its protein product is CASSSFRDRGSTDTQYF.